Listed here are 6 T cell receptor beta chains from one sample, sequenced in a study of patients and donors after allogeneic stem cell transplantation. MiXCR, run by TCRdb on the RT-PCR reads, gives a single entry per CDR3 protein. Of some 230,000 distinct CDR3 sequences in the sample, 12% to 15% were seen once. Input material: blood, either unsorted or a sorted T cell fraction (not recorded which). These receptors were taken from a human donor who was either an allogeneic HSCT recipient or a stem cell or donor lymphocyte infusion donor (not recorded which). It is not recorded whose cells these are; they may come from a transplant donor.

The rearrangement uses TRBV2 and TRBJ1-2, with unresolved D. The CDR3 totals 14 residues. Between the trimmed V and J ends, which lost 2 bases and 4 bases, there was a span of 11 bases. Germline lookup yields CDR1 SNHLY and CDR2 FYNNEI. Here the CDR3 DNA reads TGTGCCAGCAGTGAACAGGCCCAAAGCTATGGCTACACCTTC. It codes for CASSEQAQSYGYTF.

V usage is TRBV18 and J usage is TRBJ2-2; D perhaps matches TRBD2 (5 bases). The ends were cut back, 4 bases at V and 1 base at J, with 10 bases in the middle. The CDR3 spans 15 residues. CDR1 KGHSH and CDR2 LQKENI come from the germline V gene. Here the CDR3 reads CASSQERGNTGELFF. The CDR3 coding sequence is TGTGCCAGCTCACAAGAACGGGGGAACACCGGGGAGCTGTTTTTT. Drawing the rest from reference TRBV18 and TRBJ2-2, the complete variable domain is NAGVMQNPRHLVRRRGQEARLRCSPMKGHSHVYWYRQLPEEGLKFMVYLQKENIIDESGMPKERFSAEFPKEGPSILRIQQVVRGDSAAYFCASSQERGNTGELFFGEGSRLTVL.

This clonotype has only a few counts. This sequence joins TRBV30 and TRBJ1-1; D remains unclear. V lost 2 bases and J 1 base, leaving 5 bases between the germline ends. The germline V gene encodes CDR1 GTSNPN and CDR2 SVGIG (reference sequence). The length of the CDR3 is 12 residues. The CDR3 coding sequence is TGTGCCTGGAGTTCAAGGAACACTGAAGCTTTCTTT. This encodes CAWSSRNTEAFF. Full variable domain (rest looked up from reference TRBV30 and TRBJ1-1): SQTIHQWPATLVQPVGSPLSLECTVEGTSNPNLYWYRQAAGRGLQLLFYSVGIGQISSEVPQNLSASRPQDRQFILSSKKLLLSDSGFYLCAWSSRNTEAFFGQGTRLTVV.

The chain has TRBV6-2 or TRBV6-3 and TRBJ2-2; the D gene is possibly TRBD2 (6 bases). V was cut by 11 bases and J by 5 bases, with 18 bases left in between. Per germline, CDR1 MNHEY and CDR2 SVGEGT. The CDR3 extends over 14 amino acids. CDR3 amino acids: CAAMFGRWTGELFF. In DNA form, the CDR3 reads TGTGCCGCCATGTTTGGGAGGTGGACCGGGGAGCTGTTTTTT.

This clonotype was observed a handful of times. The gene calls are TRBV5-1 and TRBJ2-2, with D possibly being TRBD1 (5 bases). V was clipped by 0 bases and J by 2 bases, with 14 bases between them. CDR1 is SGHRS and CDR2 is YFSETQ in the germline V gene. The CDR3 runs 17 residues. CDR3 nucleotides: TGCGCCAGCAGCTTGGCCGGCCAGGGATTTAACACCGGGGAGCTGTTTTTT. It specifies CASSLAGQGFNTGELFF.

This clonotype has only a few counts. The chain employs TRBV12-5 and TRBJ1-1; 7 nucleotides agree with TRBD1. CDR1 and CDR2 (germline): LGHNT, FRNRAP. V shed 6 bases, J shed 11 bases, and the junction held 12 bases outside the gene matches. The CDR3 runs 13 residues. CDR3 region: CASGASGQGDAFF. CDR3 DNA: TGTGCTAGTGGGGCCTCGGGCCAGGGGGACGCTTTCTTT.